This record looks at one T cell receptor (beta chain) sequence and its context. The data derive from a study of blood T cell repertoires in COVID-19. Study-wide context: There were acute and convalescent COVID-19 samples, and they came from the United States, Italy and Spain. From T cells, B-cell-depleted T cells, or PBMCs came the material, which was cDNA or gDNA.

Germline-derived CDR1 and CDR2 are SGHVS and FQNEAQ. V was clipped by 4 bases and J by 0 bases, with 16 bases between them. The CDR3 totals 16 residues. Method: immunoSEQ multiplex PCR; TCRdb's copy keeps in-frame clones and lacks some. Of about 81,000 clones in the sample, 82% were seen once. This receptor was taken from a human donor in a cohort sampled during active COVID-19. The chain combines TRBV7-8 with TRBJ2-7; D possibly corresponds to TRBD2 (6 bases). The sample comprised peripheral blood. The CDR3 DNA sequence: TGTGCCAGCAGCTCGATGATGGCGGGAAGCTCCTACGAGCAGTACTTC. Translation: CASSSMMAGSSYEQYF.